Listed here is a single T cell receptor beta chain. These gene names are mouse names. The read stops 1 residue short of the end of the CDR3; the missing end is completed from the germline J gene. Repertoires were generated with immunoSEQ multiplex PCR, while TCRdb's copy carries only in-frame clones and drops some. The data hold some 47,000 clones, with approximately 70% observed a single time. This CDR3 has 12 amino acids. CDR1 is NSQYPW and CDR2 is LRSPGD in the germline V gene (reference sequence). The V gene lost 4 bases and the J gene lost 1 base, with 3 bases spanning the gap. This sample was taken from a study of tissue T cells after allogeneic stem cell transplantation.

This TCR came from a pool of C57BL/6 mice in good health. The chain carries TRBV1 and TRBJ2-4, with D uncertain. Sequenced material: sorted cells pooled from one or two spleens. Partial CDR3 DNA: TGCACCTGCAGTGTCGGTCAAAACACCTTGTAC. Translation: CTCSVGQNTLY. The whole CDR3 protein is CTCSVGQNTLYF. Full variable domain (rest looked up from reference TRBV1 and TRBJ2-4): VTLLEQNPRWRLVPRGQAVNLRCILKNSQYPWMSWYQQDLQKQLQWLFTLRSPGDKEVKSLPGADYLATRVTDTELRLQVANMSQGRTLYCTCSVGQNTLYFGAGTRLSVL.